The text below deals with one TCR beta chain. Its cognate antigen is unknown. The data were taken from a study of cytomegalovirus exposure and HLA in healthy donors. Whole-study context: Caucasian-associated ancestry cluster membership applied to under 85% of a few hundred genotyped donors.

This CDR3 has 17 residues. Unmatched junction bases numbered 10, after V lost 3 bases and J lost 5 bases. CDR1 is SQVTM and CDR2 is ANQGSEA in the germline V gene. The study, taken as a whole, reports: Indistinguishable V segments such as TRBV6-2 and TRBV6-3 were excluded. Equally common other TCR beta chains were less clonally expanded than HLA-associated ones, a later analysis found. Whilst most TCR sequences proved rare, a subset of public TCRs occurred across many donors.

The PCR ran on 60 Vbeta and 13 Jbeta primers. Sequenced by immunoSEQ multiplex PCR; TCRdb stores in-frame clones only, minus some. In the table there are roughly 77,000 clones, about 73% of which are singletons. This chain uses TRBV29-1 with TRBJ2-7, with 16 nucleotides matching TRBD2. This clonotype originated in a man between 40 and 49 years old in good health and CMV-seronegative. The sequenced sample was PBMCs. The CDR3 protein is CSVELGTSGRARNEQYF. For the CDR3, the DNA is TGCAGCGTTGAGCTCGGGACTAGCGGGAGGGCCCGGAACGAGCAGTACTTC.